This T cell receptor beta chain was found in a study of blood T cell repertoires in COVID-19. About the study: Specimens from acute and convalescent COVID-19 originated in the United States, Italy and Spain. T cells, B-cell-depleted T cells, or PBMCs supplied cDNA or gDNA.

As originally analysed: Estimation of nucleated cell counts was performed using reference gene primer amplification. Repertoires were generated with immunoSEQ multiplex PCR, while TCRdb's copy carries only in-frame clones and drops some. V and J calls and clone size are those listed in that table; D and trimming were worked out from the DNA. This repertoire shows 200,000 to 250,000 clones, approximately 84% found once; its top ten account for 7.6%. The length of the CDR3 is 11 residues. V was pared by 9 bases and J by 1 base, with 6 bases between. Germline CDR1 and CDR2: MNHEY and SVGAGI. This rearrangement joins TRBV6-5 to TRBJ1-1, with D tentatively TRBD1 (5 bases). This clonotype was sampled from a woman between 50 and 59 years old with active or convalescent COVID-19. Sequencing used peripheral blood. The CDR3 here is CASQGNTEAFF. The DNA of the CDR3 is TGTGCCAGTCAGGGGAACACTGAAGCTTTCTTT.